Listed here are 7 T cell receptor beta chains from one sample, sequenced in a study of blood T cell repertoires in COVID-19. The table came from immunoSEQ multiplex PCR; TCRdb's copy has only in-frame clones and leaves some out. The sample comprises over 120,000 clones, more than 60% of which are singletons, and less than 2% rests with the top ten. Input material: peripheral blood. These receptors all stem from a woman aged 55-70 years with acute or convalescent COVID-19.

The chain has TRBV28 and TRBJ1-5; 7 positions agree with TRBD1. CDR1 MDHEN and CDR2 SYDVKM come from the germline V gene. The CDR3 is 16 amino acids. J lost 2 bases, V lost 8 bases, and 12 bases had no gene match. The CDR3 coding sequence is TGTGCCAGCCTATACAGGGGTACAAGGGGCAATCAGCCCCAGCATTTT. Translating gives CASLYRGTRGNQPQHF.

The CDR3 protein is CASSLVGGAYNEQFF. For the CDR3, the DNA is TGTGCCAGCAGCTTGGTTGGCGGGGCCTACAATGAGCAGTTCTTC. This chain links TRBV5-6 with TRBJ2-1; D perhaps matches TRBD2 (6 bases). V gave up 0 bases and J gave up 2 bases, with 9 bases separating them. Germline assignment: CDR1 SGHDT and CDR2 YYEEEE. CDR3 length: 15 amino acids.

V gene TRBV2 combines with J gene TRBJ2-5; 10 bases are shared with TRBD1. Germline V gives CDR1 SNHLY, CDR2 FYNNEI. Trimming removed 4 bases from V and 4 bases from J; junction bases left unmatched: 3. The CDR3 sequence is 14 residues long. The CDR3 here is CASSGQGAGETQYF. In nucleotides, the CDR3 is TGTGCCAGCAGTGGACAGGGGGCGGGAGAGACCCAGTACTTC.

CDR3 in amino acids: CAWSYTRGLGDTQYF. CDR3 sequence (DNA): TGTGCCTGGAGCTATACCAGGGGGCTGGGAGATACGCAGTATTTT. The chain joins TRBV30 to TRBJ2-3; TRBD1 matches at 8 bases. With V trimmed by 3 bases and J by 5 bases, 10 bases remained unmatched. The CDR3 has 15 residues. The germline gives CDR1 GTSNPN, CDR2 SVGIG (reference sequence).

The rearrangement links TRBV16 to TRBJ2-7, with 11 bases matching TRBD2. Germline V gene data show CDR1 as KGHSY and CDR2 as FQNENV. J lost 4 bases, V lost 4 bases, and 9 bases had no gene match. CDR3 length: 16 amino acids. This CDR3 is CASSRNMGTSGYEQYF. CDR3 in DNA: TGTGCCAGCAGCCGGAATATGGGGACTAGCGGATACGAGCAGTACTTC. Variable domain in full (rest from reference TRBV16 and TRBJ2-7): GEEVAQTPKHLVRGEGQKAKLYCAPIKGHSYVFWYQQVLKNEFKFLISFQNENVFDETGMPKERFSAKCLPNSPCSLEIQATKLEDSAVYFCASSRNMGTSGYEQYFGPGTRLTVT.

V is TRBV11-2 and J is TRBJ2-1; the D is unclear. The germline V and J ends were trimmed by 2 bases and 4 bases, with 21 bases remaining between them. This CDR3 is 18 amino acids long. Germline assignment: CDR1 SGHAT and CDR2 FQNNGV. The CDR3, as DNA: TGTGCCAGCAGCTTACTTCTTTCGGTAGGCGACTTATACAATGAGCAGTTCTTC. Translation: CASSLLLSVGDLYNEQFF.

V is TRBV10-3 and J is TRBJ1-5, with D possibly matching TRBD1 (5 bases). From germline, CDR1 is ENHRY and CDR2 SYGVKD. The CDR3 is made up of 18 amino acids. V shed 2 bases and J shed 3 bases, with 20 bases lying between them. The CDR3 sequence is CAISENGGVSFNNQPQHF. The CDR3 DNA is TGTGCCATCAGTGAGAACGGGGGGGTCTCTTTCAACAATCAGCCCCAGCATTTT.